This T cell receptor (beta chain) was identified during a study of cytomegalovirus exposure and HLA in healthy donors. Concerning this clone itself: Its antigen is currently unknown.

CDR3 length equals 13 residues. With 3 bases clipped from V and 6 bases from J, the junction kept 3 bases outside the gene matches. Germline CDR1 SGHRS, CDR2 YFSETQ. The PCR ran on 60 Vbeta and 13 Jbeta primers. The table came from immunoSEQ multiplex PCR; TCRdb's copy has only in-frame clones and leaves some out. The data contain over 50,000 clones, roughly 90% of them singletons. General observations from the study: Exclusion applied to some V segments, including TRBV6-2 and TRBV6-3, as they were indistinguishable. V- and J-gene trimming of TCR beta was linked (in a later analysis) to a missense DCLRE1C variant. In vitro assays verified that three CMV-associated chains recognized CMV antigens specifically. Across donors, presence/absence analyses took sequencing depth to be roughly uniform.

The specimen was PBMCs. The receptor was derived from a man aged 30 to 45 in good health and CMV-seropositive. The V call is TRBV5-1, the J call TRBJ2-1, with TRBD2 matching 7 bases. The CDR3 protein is CASSWGGVNEQFF. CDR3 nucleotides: TGCGCCAGCAGCTGGGGGGGGGTCAATGAGCAGTTCTTC.